A selection of T cell receptor beta chains follows, all from one sample in a study of early T cells in non-severe SARS-CoV-2 infection. TCRdb re-called the 5' RACE reads with MiXCR, one entry per CDR3 protein. The table records about 42,000 distinct CDR3 sequences, approximately 5.9% of them present only once. The source was whole blood, collected at baseline. The receptors were sampled from an adult who was a healthcare worker with PCR-confirmed SARS-CoV-2 infection or an uninfected control (not recorded which). Each CDR3 is given with its conserved first and last residue. The D gene is left open where the match is weak. Rows may omit the clone size; those that give it use once, few, many or a size class.

17	.	TRBV12-3/TRBV12-4	many	TRBJ2-1	TGTGCCAGCAGTTTTAGATCGGGGGGCGGGTCCTACAATGAGCAGTTCTTC	CASSFRSGGGSYNEQFF
17	.	TRBV4-3	few	TRBJ1-4	TGCGCCAGCAGCCAAGACAGTCCGGTACCAACTAATGAAAAACTGTTTTTT	CASSQDSPVPTNEKLFF
12	.	TRBV29-1	few	TRBJ2-4	TGCAGCGTCGCGGGGCCCGAAAACATTCAGTACTTC	CSVAGPENIQYF
13	.	TRBV7-9	many	TRBJ2-3	TGTGCCAGCAGCCGCGGTCGGACAGATACGCAGTATTTT	CASSRGRTDTQYF
12	.	TRBV18	many	TRBJ1-2	TGTGCCAGCTCACCCGGGATTCATGGCTACACCTTC	CASSPGIHGYTF
14	.	TRBV13	many	TRBJ1-1	TGTGCCAGCAGCTTAGATTTAGACTACACTGAAGCTTTCTTT	CASSLDLDYTEAFF
15	.	TRBV12-3/TRBV12-4	many	TRBJ2-7	TGTGCCAGCAGTTCCGCCCTTTCCACGCCCTACGAGCAGTACTTC	CASSSALSTPYEQYF
15	TRBD1	TRBV7-2	few	TRBJ1-5	TGTGCCAGCAGCTTAGCGGGACAGATAAATCAGCCCCAGCATTTT	CASSLAGQINQPQHF
13	TRBD2	TRBV5-5	many	TRBJ2-3	TGTGCCAGCAAAGCTAGCGGGGGTGATACGCAGTATTTT	CASKASGGDTQYF
16	.	TRBV25-1	many	TRBJ2-2	TGTGCCAGCAGTGATACGGATAACCTCCTCACCGGGGAGCTGTTTTTT	CASSDTDNLLTGELFF
15	.	TRBV14	few	TRBJ2-1	TGTGCCAGCAGCCATTCGCGGAGATCCTACAATGAGCAGTTCTTC	CASSHSRRSYNEQFF
13	.	TRBV2	few	TRBJ2-1	TGTGCCAGCAGGCGGGGTACGACCAATGAGCAGTTCTTC	CASRRGTTNEQFF
14	TRBD1	TRBV28	.	TRBJ2-2	TGTGCCAGCGTACAGGGGCTCGGGGCCGGGGAGCTGTTTTTT	CASVQGLGAGELFF
14	TRBD1	TRBV30	many	TRBJ2-3	TGTGCCTGGAGCCGGACAGGGAGCACAGATACGCAGTATTTT	CAWSRTGSTDTQYF
15	.	TRBV18	.	TRBJ1-2	TGTGCCAGCTCACCACCCGCAGCACCTAACTATGGCTACACCTTC	CASSPPAAPNYGYTF